This T cell receptor beta chain was found in a study of tumor-infiltrating lymphocytes in primary liver carcinoma. Study overall: Stage T1-T3 N0M0 tumors measured about 4 to 11 cm at most.

The CDR3 is made up of 16 amino acids. From germline, CDR1 is MNHEY and CDR2 SVGAGI. With a constant-region primer, TCR beta cDNA was made from approximately 500 ng of total RNA. Three nested multiplex PCR rounds of slightly modified ARM-PCR generated TCR beta libraries. A C-beta reverse primer and TRBV1-TRBV30 forward primers served in each of the first two PCR rounds, at around 10 cycles apiece. TCRdb fed the multiplex PCR reads into MiXCR, producing one record per CDR3 protein. This table holds about 200,000 distinct CDR3 sequences, over 80% found once. The source material, roughly 18-31 mg of unsorted bulk tissue, was used to co-extract RNA and DNA. For this clonotype: Germline and junction disagree at one end, which may indicate a read error.

Sample: tumor tissue from primary liver carcinoma. This chain connects TRBV6-5 to TRBJ2-7, with a weak D call TRBD1 (6 bases). The origin of this receptor is a man between 35 and 55 years old with primary liver carcinoma and hepatitis B virus infection. CDR3 in DNA: TGTGCCTGCAGTTACGGAGGCATGGGACATACCTACGAGCAGTACTTC. As protein: CACSYGGMGHTYEQYF.